This T cell receptor beta chain was documented in a study of blood T cell repertoires in COVID-19. Some clones are missing from TCRdb's copy, which holds only in-frame ones; the method was immunoSEQ multiplex PCR. The data contain about 120,000 clones, over 75% of them singletons. V was cut by 2 bases and J by 10 bases, with 7 bases left in between. CDR3 size: 11 residues. CDR1 KGHSH and CDR2 LQKENI come from the germline V gene. This rearrangement joins TRBV18 to TRBJ2-3; D call uncertain. The sequence came from a woman older than 75 with acute or convalescent COVID-19. Sample: peripheral blood. CDR3: CASSPMGPQYF. CDR3 sequence (DNA): TGTGCCAGCTCACCAATGGGCCCGCAGTATTTT.